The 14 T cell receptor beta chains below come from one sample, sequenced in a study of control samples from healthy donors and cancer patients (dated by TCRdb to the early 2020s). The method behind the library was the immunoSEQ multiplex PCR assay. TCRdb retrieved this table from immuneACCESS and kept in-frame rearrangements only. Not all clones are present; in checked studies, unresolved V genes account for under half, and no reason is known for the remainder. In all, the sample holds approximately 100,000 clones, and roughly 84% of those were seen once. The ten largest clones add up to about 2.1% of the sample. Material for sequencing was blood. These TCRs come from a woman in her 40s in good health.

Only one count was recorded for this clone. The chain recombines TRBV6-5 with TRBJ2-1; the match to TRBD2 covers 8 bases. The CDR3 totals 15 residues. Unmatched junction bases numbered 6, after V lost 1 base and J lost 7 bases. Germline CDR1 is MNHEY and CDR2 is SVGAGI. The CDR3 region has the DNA TGTGCCAGCAGTTACTATGCGGGGGGCAGGAATGAGCAGTTCTTC. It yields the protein CASSYYAGGRNEQFF.

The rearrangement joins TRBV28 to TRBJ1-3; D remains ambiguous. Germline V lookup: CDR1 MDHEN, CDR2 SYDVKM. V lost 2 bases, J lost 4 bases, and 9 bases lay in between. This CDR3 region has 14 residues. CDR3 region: CASSLTATGNTIYF. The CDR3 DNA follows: TGTGCCAGCAGTTTAACGGCAACGGGAAACACCATATATTTT.

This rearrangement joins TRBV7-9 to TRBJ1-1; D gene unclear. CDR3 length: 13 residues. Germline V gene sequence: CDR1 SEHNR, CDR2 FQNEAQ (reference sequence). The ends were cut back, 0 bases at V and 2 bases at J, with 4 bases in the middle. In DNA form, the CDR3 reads TGTGCCAGCAGCTTAGCCAGAAACACTGAAGCTTTCTTT. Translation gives CASSLARNTEAFF.

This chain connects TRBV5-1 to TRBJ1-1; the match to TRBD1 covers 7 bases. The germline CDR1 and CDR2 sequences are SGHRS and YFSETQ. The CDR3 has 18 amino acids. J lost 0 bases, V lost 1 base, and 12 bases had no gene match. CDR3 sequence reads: CASSLIPTGSRLNTEAFF. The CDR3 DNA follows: TGCGCCAGCAGCTTGATTCCGACAGGGTCCCGCTTGAACACTGAAGCTTTCTTT.

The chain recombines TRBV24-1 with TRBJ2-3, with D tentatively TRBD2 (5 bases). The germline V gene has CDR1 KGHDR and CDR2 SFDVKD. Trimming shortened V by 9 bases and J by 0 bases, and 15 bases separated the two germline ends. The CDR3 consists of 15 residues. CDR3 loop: CATQSGTRSTDTQYF. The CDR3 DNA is TGTGCCACCCAATCCGGCACTAGGAGCACAGATACGCAGTATTTT.

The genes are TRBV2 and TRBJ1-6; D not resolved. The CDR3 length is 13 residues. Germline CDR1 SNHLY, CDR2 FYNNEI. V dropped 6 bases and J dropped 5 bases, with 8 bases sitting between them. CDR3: CASSMGHNSPLHF. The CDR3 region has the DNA TGTGCCAGCAGCATGGGTCATAATTCACCCCTCCACTTT.

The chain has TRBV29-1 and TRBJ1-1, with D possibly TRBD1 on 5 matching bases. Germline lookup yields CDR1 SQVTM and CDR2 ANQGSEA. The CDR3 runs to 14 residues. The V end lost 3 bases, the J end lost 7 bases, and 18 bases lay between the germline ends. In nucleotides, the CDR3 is TGCAGCGTTGATGTTGGGGCCGGGAGGGGTGAAGCTTTCTTT. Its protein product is CSVDVGAGRGEAFF.

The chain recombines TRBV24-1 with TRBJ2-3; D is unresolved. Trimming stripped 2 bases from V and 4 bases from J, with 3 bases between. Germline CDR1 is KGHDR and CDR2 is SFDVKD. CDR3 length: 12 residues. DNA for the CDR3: TGTGCCACCAGTGATTCGGCAGATACGCAGTATTTT. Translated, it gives CATSDSADTQYF.

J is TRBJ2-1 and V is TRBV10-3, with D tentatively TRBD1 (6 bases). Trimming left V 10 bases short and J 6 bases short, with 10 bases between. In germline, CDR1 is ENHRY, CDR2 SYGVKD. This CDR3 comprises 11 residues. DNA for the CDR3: TGTGCCACCACAGGGCTCAATGAGCAGTTCTTC. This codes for CATTGLNEQFF.

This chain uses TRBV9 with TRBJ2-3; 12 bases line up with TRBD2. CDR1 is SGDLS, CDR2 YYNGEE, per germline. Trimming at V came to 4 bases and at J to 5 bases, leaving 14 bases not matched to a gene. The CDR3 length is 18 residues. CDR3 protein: CASSSPGLAGTKGDTQYF. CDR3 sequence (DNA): TGTGCCAGCAGCTCCCCGGGACTAGCGGGCACTAAGGGAGATACGCAGTATTTT.

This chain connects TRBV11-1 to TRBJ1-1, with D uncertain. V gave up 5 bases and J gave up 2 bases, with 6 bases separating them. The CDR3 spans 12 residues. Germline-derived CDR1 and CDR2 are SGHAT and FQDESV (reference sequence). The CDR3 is CASSPLNTEAFF. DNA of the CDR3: TGTGCCAGCAGCCCCCTAAACACTGAAGCTTTCTTT.

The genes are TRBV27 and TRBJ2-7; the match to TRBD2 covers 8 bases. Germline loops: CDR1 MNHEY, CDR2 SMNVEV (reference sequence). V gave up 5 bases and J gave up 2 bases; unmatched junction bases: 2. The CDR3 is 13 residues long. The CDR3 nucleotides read TGTGCCAGCAGTGGCGGGGGGCCCTACGAGCAGTACTTC. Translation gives CASSGGGPYEQYF.

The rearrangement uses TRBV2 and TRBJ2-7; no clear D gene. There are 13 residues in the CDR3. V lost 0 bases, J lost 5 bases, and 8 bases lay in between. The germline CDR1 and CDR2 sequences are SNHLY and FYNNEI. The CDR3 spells CASSEAGSNEQYF. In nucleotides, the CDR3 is TGTGCCAGCAGTGAAGCGGGAAGTAACGAGCAGTACTTC.

The CDR3 nucleotides are TGCAGTGCTAGCGACAACTATGGCTACACCTTC. Protein: CSASDNYGYTF. J is TRBJ1-2 and V is TRBV20-1; D not resolved. Trimming took off 3 bases at V and 2 bases at J, with 4 bases between the two ends. Germline values: CDR1 DFQATT, CDR2 SNEGSKA (reference sequence). The CDR3 has 11 residues.